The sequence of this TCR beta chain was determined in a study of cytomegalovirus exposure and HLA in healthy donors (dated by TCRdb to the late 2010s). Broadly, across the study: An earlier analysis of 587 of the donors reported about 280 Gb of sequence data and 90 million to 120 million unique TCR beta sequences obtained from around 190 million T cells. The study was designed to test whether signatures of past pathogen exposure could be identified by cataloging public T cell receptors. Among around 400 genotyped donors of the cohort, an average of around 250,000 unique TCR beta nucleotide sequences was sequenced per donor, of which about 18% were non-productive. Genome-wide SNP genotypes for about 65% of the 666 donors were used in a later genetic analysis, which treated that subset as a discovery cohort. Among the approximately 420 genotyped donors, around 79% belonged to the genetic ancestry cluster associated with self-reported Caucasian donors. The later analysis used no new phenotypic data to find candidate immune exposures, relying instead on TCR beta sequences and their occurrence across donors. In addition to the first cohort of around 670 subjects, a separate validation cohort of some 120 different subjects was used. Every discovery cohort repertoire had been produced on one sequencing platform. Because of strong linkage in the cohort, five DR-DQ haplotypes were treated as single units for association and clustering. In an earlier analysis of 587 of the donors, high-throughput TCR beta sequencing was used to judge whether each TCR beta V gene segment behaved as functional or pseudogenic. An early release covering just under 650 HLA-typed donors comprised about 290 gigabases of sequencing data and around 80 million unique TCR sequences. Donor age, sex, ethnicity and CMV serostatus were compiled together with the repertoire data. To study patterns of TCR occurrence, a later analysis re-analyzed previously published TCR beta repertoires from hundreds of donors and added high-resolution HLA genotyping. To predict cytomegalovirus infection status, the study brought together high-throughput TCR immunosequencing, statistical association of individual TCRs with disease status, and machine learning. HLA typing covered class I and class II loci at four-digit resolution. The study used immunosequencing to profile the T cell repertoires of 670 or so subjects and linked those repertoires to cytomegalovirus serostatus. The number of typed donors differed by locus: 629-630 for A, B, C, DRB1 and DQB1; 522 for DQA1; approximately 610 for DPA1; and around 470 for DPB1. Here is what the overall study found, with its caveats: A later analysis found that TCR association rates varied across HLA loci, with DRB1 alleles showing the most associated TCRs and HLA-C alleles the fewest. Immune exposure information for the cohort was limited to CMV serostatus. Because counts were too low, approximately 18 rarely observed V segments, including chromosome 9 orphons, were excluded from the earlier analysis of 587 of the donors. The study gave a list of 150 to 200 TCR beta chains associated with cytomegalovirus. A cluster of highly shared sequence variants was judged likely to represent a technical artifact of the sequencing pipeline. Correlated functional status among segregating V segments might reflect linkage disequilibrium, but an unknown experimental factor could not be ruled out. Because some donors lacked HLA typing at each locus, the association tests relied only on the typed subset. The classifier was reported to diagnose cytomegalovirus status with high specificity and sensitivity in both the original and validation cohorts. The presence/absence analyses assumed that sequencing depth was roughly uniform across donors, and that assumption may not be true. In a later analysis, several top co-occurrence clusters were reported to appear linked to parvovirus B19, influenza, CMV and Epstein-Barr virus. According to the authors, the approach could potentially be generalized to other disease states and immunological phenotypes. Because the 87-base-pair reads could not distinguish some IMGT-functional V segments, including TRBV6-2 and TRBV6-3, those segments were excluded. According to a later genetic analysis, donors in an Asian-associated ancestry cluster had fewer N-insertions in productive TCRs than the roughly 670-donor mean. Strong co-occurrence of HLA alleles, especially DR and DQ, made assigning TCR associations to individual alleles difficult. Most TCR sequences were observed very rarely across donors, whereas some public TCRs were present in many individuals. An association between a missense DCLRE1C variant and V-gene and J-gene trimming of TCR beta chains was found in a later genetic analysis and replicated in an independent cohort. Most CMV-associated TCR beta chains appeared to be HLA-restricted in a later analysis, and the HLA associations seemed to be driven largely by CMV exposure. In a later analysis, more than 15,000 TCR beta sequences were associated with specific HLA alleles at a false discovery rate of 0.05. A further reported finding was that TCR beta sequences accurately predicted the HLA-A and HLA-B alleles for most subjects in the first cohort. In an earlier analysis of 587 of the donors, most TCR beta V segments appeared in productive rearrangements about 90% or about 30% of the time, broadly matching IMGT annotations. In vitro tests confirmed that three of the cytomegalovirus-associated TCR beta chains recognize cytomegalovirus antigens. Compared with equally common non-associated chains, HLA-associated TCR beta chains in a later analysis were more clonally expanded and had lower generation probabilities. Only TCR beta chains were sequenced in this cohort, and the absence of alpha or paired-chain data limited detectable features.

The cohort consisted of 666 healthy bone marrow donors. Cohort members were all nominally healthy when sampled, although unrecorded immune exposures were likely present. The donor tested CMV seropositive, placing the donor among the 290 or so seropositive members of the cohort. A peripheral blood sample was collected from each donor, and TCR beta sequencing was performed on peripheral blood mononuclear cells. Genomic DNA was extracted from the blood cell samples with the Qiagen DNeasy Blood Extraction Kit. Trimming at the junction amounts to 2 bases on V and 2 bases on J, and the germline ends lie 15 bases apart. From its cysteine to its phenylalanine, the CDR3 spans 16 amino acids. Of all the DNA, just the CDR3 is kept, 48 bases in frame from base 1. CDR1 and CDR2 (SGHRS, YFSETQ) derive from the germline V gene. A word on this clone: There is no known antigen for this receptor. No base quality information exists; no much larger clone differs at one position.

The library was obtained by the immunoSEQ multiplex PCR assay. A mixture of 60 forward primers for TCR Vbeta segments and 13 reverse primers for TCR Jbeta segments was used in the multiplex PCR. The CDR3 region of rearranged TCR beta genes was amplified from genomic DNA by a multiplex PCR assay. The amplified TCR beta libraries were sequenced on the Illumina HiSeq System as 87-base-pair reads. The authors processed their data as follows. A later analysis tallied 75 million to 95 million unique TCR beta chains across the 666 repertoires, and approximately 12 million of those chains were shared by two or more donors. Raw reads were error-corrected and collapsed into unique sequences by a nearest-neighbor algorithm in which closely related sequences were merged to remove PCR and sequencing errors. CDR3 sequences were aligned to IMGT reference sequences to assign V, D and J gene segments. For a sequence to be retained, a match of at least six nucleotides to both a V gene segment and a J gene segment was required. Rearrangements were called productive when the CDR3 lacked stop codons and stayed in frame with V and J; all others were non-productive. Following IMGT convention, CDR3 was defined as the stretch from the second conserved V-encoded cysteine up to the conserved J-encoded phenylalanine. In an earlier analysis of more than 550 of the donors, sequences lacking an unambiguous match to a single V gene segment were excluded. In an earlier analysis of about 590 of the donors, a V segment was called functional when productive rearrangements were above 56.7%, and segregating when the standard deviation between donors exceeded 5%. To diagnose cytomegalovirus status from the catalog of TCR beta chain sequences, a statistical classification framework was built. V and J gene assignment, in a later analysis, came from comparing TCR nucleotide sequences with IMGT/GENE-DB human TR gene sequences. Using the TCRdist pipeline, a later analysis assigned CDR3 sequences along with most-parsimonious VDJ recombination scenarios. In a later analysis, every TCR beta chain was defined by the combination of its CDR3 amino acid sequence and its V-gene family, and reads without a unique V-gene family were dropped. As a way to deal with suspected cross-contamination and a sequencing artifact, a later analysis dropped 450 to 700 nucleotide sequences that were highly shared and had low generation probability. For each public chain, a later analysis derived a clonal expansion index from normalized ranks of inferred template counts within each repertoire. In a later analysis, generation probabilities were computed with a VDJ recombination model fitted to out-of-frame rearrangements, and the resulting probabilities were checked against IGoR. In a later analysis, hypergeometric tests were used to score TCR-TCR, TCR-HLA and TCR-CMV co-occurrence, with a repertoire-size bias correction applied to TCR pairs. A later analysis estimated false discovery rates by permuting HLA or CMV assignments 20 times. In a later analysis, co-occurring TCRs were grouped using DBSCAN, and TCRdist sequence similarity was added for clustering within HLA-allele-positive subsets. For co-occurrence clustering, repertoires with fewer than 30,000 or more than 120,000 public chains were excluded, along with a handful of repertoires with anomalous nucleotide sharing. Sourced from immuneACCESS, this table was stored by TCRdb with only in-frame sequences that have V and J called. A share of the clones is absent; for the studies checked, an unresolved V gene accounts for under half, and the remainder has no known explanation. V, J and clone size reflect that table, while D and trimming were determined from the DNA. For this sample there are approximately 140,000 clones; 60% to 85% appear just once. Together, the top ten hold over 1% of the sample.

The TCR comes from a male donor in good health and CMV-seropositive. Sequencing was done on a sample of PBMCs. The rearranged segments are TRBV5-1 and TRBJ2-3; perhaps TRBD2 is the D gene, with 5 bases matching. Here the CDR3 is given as CASSFAGRDYTDTQYF. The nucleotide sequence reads TGCGCCAGCAGCTTTGCGGGCAGAGATTACACAGATACGCAGTATTTT.